This T cell receptor beta chain was sequenced during a study of blood T cell repertoires in COVID-19 (dated by TCRdb to about 2020). In the study overall: The collaborator samples originated in the United States, Italy and Spain and spanned the acute and convalescent phases of COVID-19. The prospective study material was composed of cDNA or gDNA derived from T cells, B-cell-depleted T cells, or PBMCs. The dataset comprised deeply sampled blood TCRbeta repertoires from subjects exposed to, actively infected with, or recovered from COVID-19. The repertoires were made available in a free public database intended to serve as a resource for research on the immune response to SARS-CoV-2. The samples were drawn from the first 160 participants of the ongoing ImmuneRACE study and from some 1,300 subjects provided by 6 global collaborators. A de-identified subject ID, COVID-19 status, age in years and sex were almost always included in the sample metadata. Where HLA class I and class II types were available, the types were taken from metadata supplied by the sample provider, not from assay-based typing.

Concerning this clone itself: Its antigen remains unidentified. No much larger clonotype is one base removed from it; base qualities were not supplied.

The paper's findings and limits, for the study overall: The amount of clinical and demographic metadata varied by source and participant and was provided uncurated.

Samples from volunteer blood donors who had recovered from COVID-19 were contributed by a second Seattle source. Whole blood was collected in K2EDTA tubes by collaborating institutions according to the institutions' own protocols. Collaborator samples were shipped for TCRbeta analysis as frozen whole blood, isolated PBMCs, or DNA extracted from either sample type. From the germline V gene (reference sequence), CDR1 is LNHDA and CDR2 is SQIVND. The CDR3 measures 14 amino acids from cysteine to phenylalanine. Just the 42-base CDR3 DNA is kept, in frame starting at base 1. Trimming at the junction amounts to 6 bases on V and 1 base on J, and the germline ends lie 9 bases apart. TCRbeta CDR3 regions were amplified from genomic DNA by means of the immunoSEQ Assay, a bias-controlled multiplex PCR. Processing in the source paper ran as follows. Nucleated cell counts per sample were estimated from amplification of reference gene primers within the assay. To quantify the absolute abundance of each unique TCRbeta CDR3 rearrangement, sequence reads were collapsed and filtered. For each sample, productive Simpson clonality was calculated as the square root of Simpson's diversity index across productive rearrangements. In TCRdb, the immuneACCESS table is reduced to in-frame sequences with V and J assigned. These tables do not hold every clone; where another copy was compared, an unresolved V gene accounts for under half, and the others remain unexplained. V, J and clone size are taken as reported in that table, and D and trimming were inferred from the DNA itself. In all, the sample holds 80,000 to 100,000 clones, and roughly 75% of those were seen once. In total, the top ten clones hold roughly 8.6% of the sample.

Sample: peripheral blood. The clonotype comes from a man aged 50 to 60 who had recovered from COVID-19. The chain joins TRBV19 to TRBJ1-4, with no D gene named confidently. The CDR3 in this case is CASSSGRTNEKLFF. The sequence in DNA is TGTGCCAGTAGCAGCGGGAGAACTAATGAAAAACTGTTTTTT.